A single sample is the source of the 28 T cell receptor beta chains below, sequenced in a study of beta chain features in type 1 diabetes. Expressed TCRB transcripts got sequenced, as all isolated RNA was reverse transcribed. The method was immunoSEQ multiplex PCR; TCRdb's version includes in-frame clones alone and lacks a portion of them. The profile covers more than 250,000 clones, with about a fifth appearing a single time and 0.028% taken by the ten largest. No cognate antigen is known for these TCRs. Study-level findings and limits: There was a moderate but significant shortening of TCRB CDR3s in all four CD4+ subsets of Type 1 diabetes patients.

The sample taken for sequencing was naive CD4+ T cells from blood. Receptor source: a woman between 40 and 50 years old with type 1 diabetes.

The V call is TRBV2, the J call TRBJ2-3, with a tentative D call TRBD1 (5 bases). In germline, CDR1 is SNHLY, CDR2 FYNNEI. There are 14 residues in the CDR3. V lost 3 bases, J lost 3 bases, and 10 bases lay in between. As DNA, the CDR3 is TGTGCCAGCAGTGAGAGCAGGGTAACAGATACGCAGTATTTT. It is translated as CASSESRVTDTQYF. Looking up the rest from reference TRBV2 and TRBJ2-3 gives the full variable domain: EPEVTQTPSHQVTQMGQEVILRCVPISNHLYFYWYRQILGQKVEFLVSFYNNEISEKSEIFDDQFSVERPDGSNFTLKIRSTKLEDSAMYFCASSESRVTDTQYFGPGTRLTVL.

This clone has just a few counts. This chain connects TRBV7-2 to TRBJ2-3, with a weak D call TRBD1 (5 bases). V was pared by 1 base and J by 6 bases, with 8 bases between. This CDR3 is built from 13 residues. Germline CDR1 SGHTA, CDR2 FQGNSA. CDR3 sequence reads: CASSLEGWDTQYF. In DNA, the CDR3 is TGTGCCAGCAGCTTAGAGGGGTGGGATACGCAGTATTTT.

The chain employs TRBV20-1 and TRBJ1-1; D is ambiguous. V dropped 3 bases and J dropped 4 bases, with 6 bases sitting between them. The germline CDR1 and CDR2 sequences are DFQATT and SNEGSKA (reference sequence). CDR3 length: 11 residues. This chain's CDR3 is CSASAGTEAFF. As DNA, the CDR3 is TGCAGTGCTAGTGCGGGCACTGAAGCTTTCTTT.

The chain is built from TRBV15 and TRBJ2-6, with D possibly TRBD1 on 6 matching bases. V lost 7 bases and J 1 base, leaving 8 bases between the germline ends. Germline V CDR1 and CDR2: LNHNV, YYDKDF (reference sequence). The CDR3 totals 14 residues. CDR3 in amino acids: CATKGGSGANVLTF. The CDR3 DNA sequence: TGTGCCACCAAAGGGGGATCTGGGGCCAACGTCCTGACTTTC.

This clone was counted a few times. The rearrangement joins TRBV9 to TRBJ1-1; 9 bases align to TRBD1. This CDR3 has 16 amino acids. Germline-derived CDR1 and CDR2 are SGDLS and YYNGEE. The V and J ends lost 4 bases and 4 bases, in that order; junction bases with no gene match: 11. The chain's CDR3 is CASSLTQGAEGTEAFF. CDR3 in DNA: TGTGCCAGCAGCCTCACACAGGGGGCCGAGGGCACTGAAGCTTTCTTT.

The chain links TRBV7-9 to TRBJ1-2; D is unclear. Germline V CDR1 and CDR2: SEHNR, FQNEAQ (reference sequence). CDR3 length: 15 amino acids. V lost 5 bases, J lost 5 bases, and 18 bases lay in between. The CDR3 is CASSQEKGGPYGYTF. The CDR3 DNA sequence: TGTGCCAGCAGCCAAGAAAAGGGAGGTCCTTATGGCTACACCTTC.

The rearrangement joins TRBV6-1 to TRBJ1-5; D not certain. Trimming removed 4 bases from V and 0 bases from J, with 7 bases in between. CDR3 length equals 14 residues. Germline V lookup: CDR1 MNHNS, CDR2 SASEGT. CDR3 bases: TGTGCCAGCAGTGGGACTTATAGCAATCAGCCCCAGCATTTT. Its translation: CASSGTYSNQPQHF.

This clone was seen more than once but under ten times. The V call is TRBV4-1, the J call TRBJ1-5; unclear D gene. CDR1 is MGHRA and CDR2 is YSYEKL in the germline V gene. Trimming stripped 1 base from V and 4 bases from J, with 11 bases between. This CDR3 contains 15 residues. DNA of the CDR3: TGCGCCAGCAGCCAAGTTAGGACTGATAATCAGCCCCAGCATTTT. Translated, it gives CASSQVRTDNQPQHF.

V gene TRBV11-2 combines with J gene TRBJ2-1; D is unresolved. The V and J ends lost 5 bases and 8 bases respectively, with 7 bases between them. This CDR3 comprises 11 residues. CDR1 SGHAT and CDR2 FQNNGV come from the germline V gene. The CDR3 spells CASSLIDEQFF. CDR3 coding DNA: TGTGCCAGCAGCCTTATCGATGAGCAGTTCTTC.

The rearrangement links TRBV18 to TRBJ1-2; possible D gene TRBD1, 5 bases. This CDR3 is built from 16 residues. Between the trimmed V and J ends, which lost 1 base and 5 bases, there was a span of 17 bases. Germline loops: CDR1 KGHSH, CDR2 LQKENI. The CDR3 sequence: CASSPLDTLTGYGYTF. Written as DNA, the CDR3 is TGTGCCAGCTCACCACTGGACACCCTAACAGGTTATGGCTACACCTTC.

This clone has more than one count but fewer than ten. The chain is built from TRBV4-3 and TRBJ2-7; D may be TRBD2 (6 bases). This CDR3 has 17 residues. V was trimmed by 0 bases and J by 4 bases, leaving 19 bases between them. The germline V gene has CDR1 LGHNA and CDR2 YSLEER. The CDR3 region has the DNA TGCGCCAGCAGCCAAGAAGCAGCCGGGACTTATTTGTACGAGCAGTACTTC. It encodes CASSQEAAGTYLYEQYF.

In its sample, this clone was seen once. An end of the junction does not agree with germline; a read error may underlie this. V is TRBV25-1 and J is TRBJ2-7; TRBD1 matches at 9 bases. The CDR3 extends over 15 amino acids. Germline assignment: CDR1 MGHDK and CDR2 SYGVNS. CDR3 DNA: TGTGCCAGCGGTGAGAGGGGACAGGGAGTGTACGAGCAGTACTTC. It specifies CASGERGQGVYEQYF.

V usage is TRBV7-2 and J usage is TRBJ2-7; 7 bases map to TRBD1. This CDR3 is built from 13 residues. Trimming took 5 bases from V and 2 from J; bases not matched to a gene: 3. The germline V gene encodes CDR1 SGHTA and CDR2 FQGNSA. The CDR3 reads CASSDGTAYEQYF. In DNA form, the CDR3 reads TGTGCCAGCAGCGACGGGACAGCCTACGAGCAGTACTTC.

This clone was seen more than once but under ten times. This rearrangement joins TRBV19 to TRBJ2-1, with D possibly matching TRBD1 (5 bases). Per the germline V gene, CDR1 is LNHDA and CDR2 is SQIVND (reference sequence). Between the trimmed V and J ends, which lost 6 bases and 5 bases, there was a span of 11 bases. This CDR3 spans 13 amino acids. The DNA of the CDR3 is TGTGCCAGTAGAATACAACAGGACAATGAGCAGTTCTTC. It translates to CASRIQQDNEQFF.

The chain combines TRBV28 with TRBJ1-4; 7 bases are a match to TRBD1. Per germline, CDR1 MDHEN and CDR2 SYDVKM. V shed 8 bases and J 6 bases; nucleotides not matched to a gene: 6. The CDR3 runs to 13 residues. CDR3 bases: TGTGCCAGCCAGGGACAGTTAGATGAAAAACTGTTTTTT. It translates to CASQGQLDEKLFF.

In this sample, this clone turned up a few times. The chain couples TRBV29-1 to TRBJ1-2, with D possibly TRBD1 on 6 matching bases. V was cut by 5 bases and J by 1 base, with 14 bases left in between. CDR3 length: 14 amino acids. Germline CDR1 reads SQVTM; CDR2 reads ANQGSEA. CDR3 protein: CSVLQGLVNYGYTF. In DNA, the CDR3 is TGCAGCGTTCTACAGGGATTGGTTAACTATGGCTACACCTTC. The whole variable domain, remainder taken from reference TRBV29-1 and TRBJ1-2, is SAVISQKPSRDICQRGTSLTIQCQVDSQVTMMFWYRQQPGQSLTLIATANQGSEATYESGFVIDKFPISRPNLTFSTLTVSNMSPEDSSIYLCSVLQGLVNYGYTFGSGTRLTVV.

This clone has more than one count but fewer than ten. This chain uses TRBV4-1 with TRBJ1-5; TRBD1 matches at 7 bases. Per germline, CDR1 MGHRA and CDR2 YSYEKL. This CDR3 spans 19 amino acids. V gave up 2 bases and J gave up 4 bases; unmatched junction bases: 17. Here the CDR3 reads CASSQPPSTAGGKNQPQHF. CDR3 bases: TGCGCCAGCAGCCAACCTCCATCCACGGCAGGGGGTAAGAATCAGCCCCAGCATTTT.

The V and J genes are TRBV30 and TRBJ2-7; 8 nucleotides match TRBD2. Trimming took 2 bases from V and 2 from J; bases not matched to a gene: 5. In germline, CDR1 is GTSNPN, CDR2 SVGIG (reference sequence). There are 14 residues in the CDR3. The CDR3 nucleotides read TGTGCCTGGAGTAGCGGGAGTTCGACCTACGAGCAGTACTTC. This encodes CAWSSGSSTYEQYF.

The rearrangement joins TRBV18 to TRBJ1-5; TRBD1 matches at 8 bases. CDR3 length equals 18 residues. CDR1 is KGHSH and CDR2 is LQKENI in the germline V gene. With V trimmed by 2 bases and J by 2 bases, 11 bases remained unmatched. CDR3 nucleotide sequence: TGTGCCAGCTCACCATCGGGGAGACAGGGGTACGGCAATCAGCCCCAGCATTTT. Its translation: CASSPSGRQGYGNQPQHF.

V gene TRBV5-1 combines with J gene TRBJ2-5; TRBD1 agrees at 11 bases. The CDR3 covers 15 residues. Trimming took 3 bases from V and 1 from J; bases not matched to a gene: 2. Germline V gene data show CDR1 as SGHRS and CDR2 as YFSETQ. Here the CDR3 reads CASSSGTGGQETQYF. For the CDR3, the DNA is TGCGCCAGCAGCTCCGGGACAGGGGGCCAAGAGACCCAGTACTTC.

The gene calls are TRBV9 and TRBJ2-1; 9 positions agree with TRBD2. V lost 4 bases, J lost 9 bases, and 17 bases stayed unmatched. The CDR3 loop spans 17 amino acids. From germline, CDR1 is SGDLS and CDR2 YYNGEE. This CDR3 is CASSPTRSSGSFTEQFF. The CDR3 nucleotides are TGTGCCAGCAGCCCTACTAGAAGTAGCGGGAGTTTTACTGAGCAGTTCTTC. Based on the CDR3 plus reference TRBV9 and TRBJ2-1, the full variable domain is DSGVTQTPKHLITATGQRVTLRCSPRSGDLSVYWYQQSLDQGLQFLIQYYNGEERAKGNILERFSAQQFPDLHSELNLSSLELGDSALYFCASSPTRSSGSFTEQFFGPGTRLTVL.

In its sample, this clone was seen a few times. The chain joins TRBV9 to TRBJ2-5, with 8 bases aligning to TRBD1. CDR1 is SGDLS, CDR2 YYNGEE, per germline. The CDR3 contains 15 residues. After removal of 0 bases from V and 5 bases from J, the junction contained 6 bases not matched to a gene. CDR3 in DNA: TGTGCCAGCAGCGTAGTGGCAGGGGGCGGTGAGACCCAGTACTTC. Residues: CASSVVAGGGETQYF.

This clone was picked up a small number of times. The V call is TRBV27, the J call TRBJ2-7; D unresolved. CDR1 and CDR2 (germline): MNHEY, SMNVEV (reference sequence). V was trimmed by 5 bases and J by 0 bases, leaving 17 bases between them. This CDR3 spans 16 amino acids. CDR3 protein: CASSPKSRYSSYEQYF. The CDR3 DNA reads TGTGCCAGCAGTCCCAAGTCGAGGTATAGCTCCTACGAGCAGTACTTC.

In this sample, this clone turned up a few times. The genes are TRBV2 and TRBJ2-7; TRBD1 matches 11 bases. The V segment lost 6 bases and the J segment 6 bases; nucleotides outside the gene matches: 1. There are 12 residues in the CDR3. Germline-derived CDR1 and CDR2 are SNHLY and FYNNEI. In DNA, the CDR3 is TGTGCCAGCAGGGGGACAGGGGGCGAGCAGTACTTC. Translating it yields CASRGTGGEQYF. The full variable domain, completed using reference TRBV2 and TRBJ2-7, is EPEVTQTPSHQVTQMGQEVILRCVPISNHLYFYWYRQILGQKVEFLVSFYNNEISEKSEIFDDQFSVERPDGSNFTLKIRSTKLEDSAMYFCASRGTGGEQYFGPGTRLTVT.

The J gene is TRBJ2-5, the V gene TRBV7-9; a possible D gene is TRBD1 (6 bases). The V end lost 5 bases, the J end lost 2 bases, and 9 bases lay between the germline ends. CDR3 length: 13 amino acids. Germline V gives CDR1 SEHNR, CDR2 FQNEAQ (reference sequence). In DNA form, the CDR3 reads TGTGCCAGCAGCCAAGGGGGACAAGAGACCCAGTACTTC. Translated: CASSQGGQETQYF. Supplemented by reference TRBV7-9 and TRBJ2-5, the full variable domain reads DTGVSQNPRHKITKRGQNVTFRCDPISEHNRLYWYRQTLGQGPEFLTYFQNEAQLEKSRLLSDRFSAERPKGSFSTLEIQRTEQGDSAMYLCASSQGGQETQYFGPGTRLLVL.

V usage is TRBV5-1 and J usage is TRBJ2-3; possibly TRBD2 for D (5 bases). V lost 7 bases to trimming and J lost 2 bases, with 11 bases between them. The CDR3 covers 13 residues. Germline CDR1 SGHRS, CDR2 YFSETQ. CDR3 coding DNA: TGCGCCAGCGGTGGGAGCGACACAGATACGCAGTATTTT. It yields the protein CASGGSDTDTQYF.

A few counts support this clone. This chain uses TRBV13 with TRBJ1-1, with D possibly TRBD1 on 6 matching bases. The germline V and J ends were trimmed by 4 bases and 2 bases, with 14 bases remaining between them. CDR1 is PRHDT and CDR2 is FYEKMQ in the germline V gene (reference sequence). This CDR3 spans 15 amino acids. The CDR3 loop is CASSSRTDFNTEAFF. Here the CDR3 DNA reads TGTGCCAGCAGCTCCCGGACAGACTTTAACACTGAAGCTTTCTTT.

This clone was observed once. This chain links TRBV4-1 with TRBJ2-4, with 7 bases lining up with TRBD2. The CDR3 has 16 residues. In germline, CDR1 is MGHRA, CDR2 YSYEKL. Trimming cost V 1 base and J 1 base; bases outside gene matches: 4. The CDR3 sequence: CASSQGDGRAKNIQYF. The DNA of the CDR3 is TGCGCCAGCAGCCAAGGAGACGGGAGGGCCAAAAACATTCAGTACTTC.